Sequencing of this T cell receptor beta chain was carried out in a study of shared clonotypes between healthy human individuals. Worth noting for this clone: Its antigen is still unknown.

Findings of the study overall: Across subsets, estimated richness was generally greater for naive than for memory populations.

Sequencing used immunoSEQ multiplex PCR; TCRdb keeps in-frame clones, though not all of them. This sample yields over a million clones, of which around 97% are seen a single time; approximately 1% belongs to the top ten. Germline V lookup: CDR1 SGHTA, CDR2 FQGNSA. Trimming removed 2 bases from V and 4 bases from J; junction bases left unmatched: 4. CDR3 size: 14 residues. This sequence was found in a man between 25 and 39 years old in good health. The chain employs TRBV7-2 and TRBJ1-1, with 7 bases lining up with TRBD1. Specimen: naive CD4+ T cells sorted from blood. Subset defined: CD45RA+ positively selected. CDR3 sequence reads: CASSLKTGTTEAFF. The CDR3 region has the DNA TGTGCCAGCAGCTTAAAGACAGGGACCACTGAAGCTTTCTTT. The whole variable domain, filled in from reference TRBV7-2 and TRBJ1-1, reads GAGVSQSPSNKVTEKGKDVELRCDPISGHTALYWYRQSLGQGLEFLIYFQGNSAPDKSGLPSDRFSAERTGGSVSTLTIQRTQQEDSAVYLCASSLKTGTTEAFFGQGTRLTVV.